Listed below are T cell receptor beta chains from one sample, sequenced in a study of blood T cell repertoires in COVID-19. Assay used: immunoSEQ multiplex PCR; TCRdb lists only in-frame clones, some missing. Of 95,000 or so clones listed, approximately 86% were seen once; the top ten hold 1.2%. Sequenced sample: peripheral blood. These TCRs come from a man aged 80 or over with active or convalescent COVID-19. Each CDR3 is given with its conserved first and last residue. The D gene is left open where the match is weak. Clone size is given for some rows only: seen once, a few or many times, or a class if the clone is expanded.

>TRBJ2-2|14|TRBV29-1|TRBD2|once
TGCAGCGCCGCAGCGGGAGGGAACACCGGGGAGCTGTTTTTT
CSAAAGGNTGELFF
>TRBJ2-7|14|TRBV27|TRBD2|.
TGTGCCAGCAGTTTGGGAGGGGAAGGCTACGAGCAGTACTTC
CASSLGGEGYEQYF
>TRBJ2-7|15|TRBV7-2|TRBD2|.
TGTGCCAGCAGCTTAGCGCGGGGGACGGTTTACGAGCAGTACTTC
CASSLARGTVYEQYF
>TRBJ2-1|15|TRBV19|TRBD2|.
TGTGCCAGTAGTATACAGGGACTAGCGGGAGATGAGCAGTTCTTC
CASSIQGLAGDEQFF
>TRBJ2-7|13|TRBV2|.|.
TGTGCCAGCAGTGTTTTGGGCAGGGGCGAGCAGTACTTC
CASSVLGRGEQYF
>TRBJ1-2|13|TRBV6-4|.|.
TGTGCCAGCAGAGAACAGGGCGGAGGTGGCTACACCTTC
CASREQGGGGYTF
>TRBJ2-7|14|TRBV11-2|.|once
TGTGCCAGCACCAGTGGAGGGGGCCGGGTCGAGCAGTACTTC
CASTSGGGRVEQYF
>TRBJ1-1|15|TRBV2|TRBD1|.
TGTGCCAGCAGTACCCGACAGGGACTGAACACTGAAGCTTTCTTT
CASSTRQGLNTEAFF
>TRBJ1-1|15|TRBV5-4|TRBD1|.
TGTGCCAGCAGCTTGGGGCAGGGGGCGTCTACGGGGGCTTTCTTT
CASSLGQGASTGAFF
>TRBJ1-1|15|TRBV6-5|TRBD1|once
TGTGCCAGCACCCACCCCGGGACAGGGAACCCTGAAGCTTTCTTT
CASTHPGTGNPEAFF
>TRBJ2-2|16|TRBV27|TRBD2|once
TGTGCCAACAAGTTAGCGGGAGGGCCAAACACCGGGGAGCTGTTTTTT
CANKLAGGPNTGELFF
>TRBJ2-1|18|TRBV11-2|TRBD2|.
TGTGCCAGCAGCTTAGCCCCCGGTGGCGGGAGGAGGTACAATGAGCAGTTCTTC
CASSLAPGGGRRYNEQFF
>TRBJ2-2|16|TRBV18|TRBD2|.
TGTGCCAGCTCACCAGGGACTAGCGGGAGTACCGGGGAGCTGTTTTTT
CASSPGTSGSTGELFF
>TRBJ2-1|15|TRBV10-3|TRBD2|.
TGTGCCATCAGTGCCGCAGGACTAGCGGTCAATGAGCAGTTCTTC
CAISAAGLAVNEQFF
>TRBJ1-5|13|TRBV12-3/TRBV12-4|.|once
TGTGCCAGCAGTTTACGACTGGATCAGCCCCAGCATTTT
CASSLRLDQPQHF
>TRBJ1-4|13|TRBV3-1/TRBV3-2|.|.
TGTGCCAGCAGCCCGATGGGACAAGGAAAACTGTTTTTT
CASSPMGQGKLFF
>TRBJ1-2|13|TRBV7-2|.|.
TGTGCCAGCAGCCGGGGGGGCTACTATGGCTACACCTTC
CASSRGGYYGYTF
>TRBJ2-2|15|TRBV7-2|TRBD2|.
TGTGCCAGCAGTTTCTTAGCGGGAACCGCCGGGGAGCTGTTTTTT
CASSFLAGTAGELFF
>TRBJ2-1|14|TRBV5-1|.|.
TGCGCCAGCAGCTTGGCGGACAACTACAATGAGCAGTTCTTC
CASSLADNYNEQFF
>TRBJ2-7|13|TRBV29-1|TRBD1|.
TGCAGCGTTGAAACAGGGGTCCACTACGAGCAGTACTTC
CSVETGVHYEQYF
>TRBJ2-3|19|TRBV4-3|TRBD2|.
TGCGCCAGCAGCCAAAGACTAGCGGGAGGGTCGATAGGGACAGATACGCAGTATTTT
CASSQRLAGGSIGTDTQYF
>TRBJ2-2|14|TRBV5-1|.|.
TGCGCCAGCAGCTTGGGACAGAACACCGGGGAGCTGTTTTTT
CASSLGQNTGELFF
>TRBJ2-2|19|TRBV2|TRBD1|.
TGTGCCAGCAGTGAAGCGGGCTCCGGACAGGGAACCTACACCGGGGAGCTGTTTTTT
CASSEAGSGQGTYTGELFF
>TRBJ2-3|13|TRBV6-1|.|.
TGTGCCAGCAGTGACCCGGGTCGAGATACGCAGTATTTT
CASSDPGRDTQYF
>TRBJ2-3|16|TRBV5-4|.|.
TGTGCCAGCAGCCGAGGGGCAGGGGCTAGCACAGATACGCAGTATTTT
CASSRGAGASTDTQYF
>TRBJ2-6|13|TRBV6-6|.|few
TGTGCCAGCAAGAAGGAGTGGGCCAACGTCCTGACTTTC
CASKKEWANVLTF
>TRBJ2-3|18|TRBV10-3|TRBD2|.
TGTGCCATCAGTGAGCCAAGGACTAGCGGGCGAAGCACAGATACGCAGTATTTT
CAISEPRTSGRSTDTQYF
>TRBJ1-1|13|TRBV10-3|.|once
TGTGCCGCCCGGGACAACCCGGCCACTGAAGCTTTCTTT
CAARDNPATEAFF
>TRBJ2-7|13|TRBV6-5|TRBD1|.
TGTGCCAATTCTCAGGGATCAGGGGGCGAGCAGTACTTC
CANSQGSGGEQYF
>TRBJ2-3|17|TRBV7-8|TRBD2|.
TGTGCCAGCAGCCCTGGGACTAGCGGGAGGGTGGGAAATACGCAGTATTTT
CASSPGTSGRVGNTQYF
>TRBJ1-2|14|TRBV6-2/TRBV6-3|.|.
TGTGCCAGCAGTTTTGAAGGGGGTGCCTATGGCTACACCTTC
CASSFEGGAYGYTF
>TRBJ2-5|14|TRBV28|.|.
TGTGCCAGCAGCCATCCCCAAGGACTAGAGACCCAGTACTTC
CASSHPQGLETQYF
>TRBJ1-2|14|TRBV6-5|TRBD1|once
TGTGCCAGCATATACGGGACAGGGGGCAATGGCTACACCTTC
CASIYGTGGNGYTF
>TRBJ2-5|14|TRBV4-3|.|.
TGCGCCAGCAGCCAAGAGGCCCAGGGTCAGACCCAGTACTTC
CASSQEAQGQTQYF
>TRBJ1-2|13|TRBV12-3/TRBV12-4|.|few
TGTGCCAGCAGTTTGTTAATCTACTATGGCTACACCTTC
CASSLLIYYGYTF
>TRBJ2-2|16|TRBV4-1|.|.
TGCGCCAGCAGCCAAACGCAGGGTTATGGCACCGGGGAGCTGTTTTTT
CASSQTQGYGTGELFF
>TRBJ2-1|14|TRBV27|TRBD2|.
TGTGCCAGGGGACTAGCGGGAATCTCCAATGAGCAGTTCTTC
CARGLAGISNEQFF
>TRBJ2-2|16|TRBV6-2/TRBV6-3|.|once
TGTGCCAGCAGTTACGGAAGCGGAACGAACACCGGGGAGCTGTTTTTT
CASSYGSGTNTGELFF
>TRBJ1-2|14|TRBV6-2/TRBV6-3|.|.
TGTGCCAGCAGTTATGACCTGGGGAGAGGTGGCTACACCTTC
CASSYDLGRGGYTF
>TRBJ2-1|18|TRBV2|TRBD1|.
TGTGCCAGCATTCTAAGACAGGGAATAGGGCCTCTGGGGAATGAGCAGTTCTTC
CASILRQGIGPLGNEQFF
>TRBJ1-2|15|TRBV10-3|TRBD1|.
TGTGCCATCAGTGCGGACAGGGCCCCCTTGTTCGTCTACACCTTC
CAISADRAPLFVYTF
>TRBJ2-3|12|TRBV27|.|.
TGTGCCAGCAGGGAGAGCACAGATACGCAGTATTTT
CASRESTDTQYF
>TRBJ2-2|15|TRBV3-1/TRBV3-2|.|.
TGTGCCAGCAGCCGCAGCGGGCGGGCTGCCGGGGAGCTGTTTTTT
CASSRSGRAAGELFF
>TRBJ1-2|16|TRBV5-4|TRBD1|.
TGTGCCAGCAGCTACCCGGGGACAGAGGGGTTGGGTGGCTACACCTTC
CASSYPGTEGLGGYTF